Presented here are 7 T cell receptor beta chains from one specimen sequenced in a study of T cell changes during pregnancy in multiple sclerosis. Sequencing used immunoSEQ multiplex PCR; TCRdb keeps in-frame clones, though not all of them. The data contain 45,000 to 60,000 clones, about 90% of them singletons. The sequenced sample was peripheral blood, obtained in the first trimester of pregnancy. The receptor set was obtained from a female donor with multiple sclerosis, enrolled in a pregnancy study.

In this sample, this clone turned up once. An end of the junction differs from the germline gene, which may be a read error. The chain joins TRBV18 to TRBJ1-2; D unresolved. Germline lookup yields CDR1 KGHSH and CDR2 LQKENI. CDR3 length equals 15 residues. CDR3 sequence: CASSPTRHDDGYTRF. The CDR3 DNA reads TGTGCCAGCTCACCTACAAGGCATGACGATGGCTACACCAGGTTC. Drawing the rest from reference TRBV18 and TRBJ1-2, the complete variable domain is NAGVMQNPRHLVRRRGQEARLRCSPMKGHSHVYWYRQLPEEGLKFMVYLQKENIIDESGMPKERFSAEFPKEGPSILRIQQVVRGDSAAYFCASSPTRHDDGYTRFGSGTRLTVV.

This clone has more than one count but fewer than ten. CDR3 protein: CASKRGTGGGEQYF. In nucleotides, the CDR3 is TGTGCCAGCAAGAGGGGGACAGGGGGAGGAGAGCAGTACTTC. The rearrangement uses TRBV7-6 and TRBJ2-7, with 11 bases lining up with TRBD1. V lost 7 bases and J lost 7; bases outside the gene matches: 9. Germline values: CDR1 SGHVS, CDR2 FNYEAQ. This CDR3 region has 14 residues.

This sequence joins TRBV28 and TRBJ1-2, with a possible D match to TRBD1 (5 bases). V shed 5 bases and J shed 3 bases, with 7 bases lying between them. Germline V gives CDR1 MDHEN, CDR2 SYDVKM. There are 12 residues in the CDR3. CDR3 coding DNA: TGTGCCAGCAGTCTGACAGACTATGGCTACACCTTC. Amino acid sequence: CASSLTDYGYTF.

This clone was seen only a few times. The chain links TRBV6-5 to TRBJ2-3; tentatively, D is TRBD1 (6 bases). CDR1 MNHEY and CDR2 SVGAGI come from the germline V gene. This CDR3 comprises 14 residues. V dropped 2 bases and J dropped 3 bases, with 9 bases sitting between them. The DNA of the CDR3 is TGTGCCAGCAGTTACCTGGGGGCAACAGATACGCAGTATTTT. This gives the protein CASSYLGATDTQYF.

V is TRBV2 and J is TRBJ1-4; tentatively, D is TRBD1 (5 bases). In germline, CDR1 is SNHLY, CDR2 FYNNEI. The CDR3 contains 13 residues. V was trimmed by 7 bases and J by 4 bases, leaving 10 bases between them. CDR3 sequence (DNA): TGTGCCAGCACAGGGCCTCTTAATGAAAAACTGTTTTTT. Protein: CASTGPLNEKLFF.

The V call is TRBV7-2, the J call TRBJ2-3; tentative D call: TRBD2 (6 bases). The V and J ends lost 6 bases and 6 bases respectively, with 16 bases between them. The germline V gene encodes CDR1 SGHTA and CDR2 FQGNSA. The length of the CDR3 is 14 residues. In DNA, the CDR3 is TGTGCCAGCAGTCCCGGGACTCACTCCGATACGCAGTATTTT. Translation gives CASSPGTHSDTQYF.

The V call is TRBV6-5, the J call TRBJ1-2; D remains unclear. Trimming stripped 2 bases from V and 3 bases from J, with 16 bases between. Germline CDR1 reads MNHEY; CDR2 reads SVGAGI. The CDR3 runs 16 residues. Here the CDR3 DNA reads TGTGCCAGCAGTTACGGGTTAGGGAGGTCCGACTATGGCTACACCTTC. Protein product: CASSYGLGRSDYGYTF.